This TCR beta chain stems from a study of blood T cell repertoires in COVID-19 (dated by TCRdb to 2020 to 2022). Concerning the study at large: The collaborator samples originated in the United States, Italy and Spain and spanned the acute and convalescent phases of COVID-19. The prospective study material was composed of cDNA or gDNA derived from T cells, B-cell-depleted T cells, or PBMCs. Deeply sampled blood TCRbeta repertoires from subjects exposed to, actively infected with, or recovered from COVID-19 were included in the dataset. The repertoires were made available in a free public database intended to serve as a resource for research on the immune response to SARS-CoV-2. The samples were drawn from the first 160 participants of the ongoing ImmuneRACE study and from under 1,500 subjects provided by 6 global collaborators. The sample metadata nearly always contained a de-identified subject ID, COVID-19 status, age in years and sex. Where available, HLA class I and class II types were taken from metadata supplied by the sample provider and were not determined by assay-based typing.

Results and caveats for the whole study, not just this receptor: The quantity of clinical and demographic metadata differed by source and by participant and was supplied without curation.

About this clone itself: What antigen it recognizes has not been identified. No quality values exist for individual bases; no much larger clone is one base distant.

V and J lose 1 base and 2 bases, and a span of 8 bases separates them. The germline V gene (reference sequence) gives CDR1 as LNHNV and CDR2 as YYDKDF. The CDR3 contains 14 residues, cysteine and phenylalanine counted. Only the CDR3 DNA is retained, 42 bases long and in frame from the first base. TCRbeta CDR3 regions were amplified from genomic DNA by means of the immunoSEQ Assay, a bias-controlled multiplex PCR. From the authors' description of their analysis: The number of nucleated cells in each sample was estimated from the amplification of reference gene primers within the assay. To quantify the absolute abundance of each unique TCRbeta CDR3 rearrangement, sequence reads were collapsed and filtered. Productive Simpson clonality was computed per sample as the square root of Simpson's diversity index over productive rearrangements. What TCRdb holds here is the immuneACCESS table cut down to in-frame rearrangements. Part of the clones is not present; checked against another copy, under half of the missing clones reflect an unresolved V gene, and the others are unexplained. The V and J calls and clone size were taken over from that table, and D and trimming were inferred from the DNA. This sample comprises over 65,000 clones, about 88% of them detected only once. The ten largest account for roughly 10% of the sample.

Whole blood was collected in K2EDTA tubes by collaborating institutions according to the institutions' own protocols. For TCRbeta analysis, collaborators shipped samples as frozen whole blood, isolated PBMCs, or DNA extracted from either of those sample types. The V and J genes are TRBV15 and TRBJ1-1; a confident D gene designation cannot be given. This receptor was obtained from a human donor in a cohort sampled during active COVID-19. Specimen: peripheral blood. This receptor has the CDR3 CATSRGKLNTEAFF. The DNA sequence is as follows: TGTGCCACCAGCAGAGGTAAACTAAACACTGAAGCTTTCTTT.